This T cell receptor (beta chain) came from a study of patients and donors after allogeneic stem cell transplantation. Via MiXCR, TCRdb re-called the RT-PCR reads, giving one row per CDR3 protein. The table lists around 17,000 distinct CDR3 sequences, approximately 25% of them singletons. CDR3 length: 17 amino acids. V trimming: 0 bases; J trimming: 3 bases; junction bases outside the gene matches: 6. CDR1 LGHDT and CDR2 YNNKEL come from the germline V gene (reference sequence). By share, this clonotype ranks as medium-sized. The rearrangement uses TRBV3-1 and TRBJ2-1; TRBD2 aligns across 9 bases. The sample was blood, either unsorted or a sorted T cell fraction (not recorded which). The clonotype originates from a human donor who was either an allogeneic HSCT recipient or a stem cell or donor lymphocyte infusion donor (not recorded which). It is not recorded whose cells these are; they may come from a transplant donor. CDR3 region: CASSQEPSGGIYNEQFF. The CDR3 DNA reads as TGTGCCAGCAGCCAAGAACCCAGCGGGGGGATCTACAATGAGCAGTTCTTC.